These 19 T cell receptor beta chains were sequenced from one sample in a study of metastatic and nonmetastatic thyroid tumors. All patients were treatment-naive before thyroid surgery. TCRdb redid the clone calls on the PCR reads using MiXCR. Of tens of thousands of clones in the sample, approximately 12% were seen once. Sequenced material: tumor tissue. These receptors all stem from a female donor with papillary thyroid cancer or a benign thyroid nodule (not recorded which). Some clones in this sample may be carry-over from other donors' samples.

A word on this clone: A read error may explain this, as a much larger clone is one base away. The rearrangement uses TRBV7-9 and TRBJ2-1, with D perhaps TRBD1 (7 bases). Germline V gives CDR1 SEHNR, CDR2 FQNEAQ (reference sequence). The CDR3 is 14 amino acids. The germline V and J ends were trimmed by 6 bases and 7 bases, with 16 bases remaining between them. The CDR3 spells CASRRGQCPNEQFF. In nucleotides, the CDR3 is TGTGCCAGCAGGCGGGGACAGTGCCCTAATGAGCAGTTCTTC.

This clone was seen at least ten times. The chain carries TRBV7-9 and TRBJ2-1, with a possible D match to TRBD2 (6 bases). The CDR3 runs 14 residues. The V end lost 3 bases, the J end lost 0 bases, and 6 bases lay between the germline ends. Germline V gene sequence: CDR1 SEHNR, CDR2 FQNEAQ (reference sequence). The CDR3 region has the DNA TGTGCCAGCAGCTTCGGGAGCTCCTACAATGAGCAGTTCTTC. The encoded protein is CASSFGSSYNEQFF.

At least ten counts were recorded for this clone. Possible read error: a much larger clone is one base away. The chain employs TRBV6-1 and TRBJ2-7; TRBD2 agrees at 7 bases. The CDR3 covers 13 residues. Trimming cost V 8 bases and J 5 bases; bases outside gene matches: 9. The V gene's germline CDR1 is MNHNS and CDR2 SASEGT. DNA for the CDR3: TGTGCCAGCGGTTGGAGGGACTACCACGAGCAGTACTTC. This encodes CASGWRDYHEQYF.

This clone was picked up many times. V and J are TRBV30 and TRBJ2-6; 10 positions match TRBD2. The CDR3 loop spans 18 amino acids. Losses at the gene ends were 7 bases for V and 0 bases for J; bases not matched to a gene: 12. Germline V CDR1 and CDR2: GTSNPN, SVGIG (reference sequence). DNA for the CDR3: TGTGCCTCCGGGACTAGCGACAGAGTGCGCTCTGGGGCCAACGTCCTGACTTTC. This translates into CASGTSDRVRSGANVLTF.

With respect to this clone: This may be a read error: a much more frequent sequence differs by one nucleotide. At the DNA level, this CDR3 is encoded by other sequences in the same sample as well. The chain links TRBV18 to TRBJ2-3; 14 nucleotides match TRBD2. CDR3 length equals 16 residues. The germline CDR1 and CDR2 sequences are KGHSH and LQKENI. CDR3: CASSPRLAGGTDTQYF. DNA for the CDR3: TGTGCCAGCTCCCCACGACTAGCGGGAGGGACAGATACGCAGTATTTT.

This clone was observed at least ten times. The chain is built from TRBV11-2 and TRBJ1-2, with D possibly matching TRBD1 (6 bases). Germline V gene lookup returns CDR1 SGHAT and CDR2 FQNNGV. Trimming removed 5 bases at V and 6 bases at J, with 13 bases between. This CDR3 is 13 amino acids long. The CDR3 nucleotides are TGTGCCAGCAGCCGGGATTACAGGGATGGCTACACCTTC. Protein sequence: CASSRDYRDGYTF.

This clone appeared many times. V gene TRBV6-1 combines with J gene TRBJ1-1, with TRBD1 matching over 7 bases. The CDR3 covers 15 residues. From germline, CDR1 is MNHNS and CDR2 SASEGT. J gave up 1 base and V 6 bases, and 8 bases lay outside the gene matches. The CDR3 spells CASSRRQGGNTEAFF. CDR3 nucleotide sequence: TGTGCCAGCAGCCGCAGACAGGGAGGGAACACTGAAGCTTTCTTT.

This rearrangement joins TRBV4-2 to TRBJ2-3; 14 positions agree with TRBD2. The CDR3 has 17 amino acids. The germline V gene has CDR1 LGHNA and CDR2 YNFKEQ. V shed 4 bases, J shed 3 bases, and the junction held 6 bases outside the gene matches. The CDR3 protein is CASSLGTSGSRTDTQYF. CDR3 nucleotides: TGTGCCAGCAGCCTAGGGACTAGCGGGAGTCGAACAGATACGCAGTATTTT.

This clone came up many times. This chain uses TRBV3-1 with TRBJ2-7; D may be TRBD1 or TRBD2 (6 bases each). V was trimmed by 1 base and J by 2 bases, leaving 12 bases between them. Germline V gene sequence: CDR1 LGHDT, CDR2 YNNKEL (reference sequence). This CDR3 is 15 amino acids long. The CDR3 DNA follows: TGTGCCAGCAGCCAAGGTAGGGGGGCCGCCTACGAGCAGTACTTC. This translates into CASSQGRGAAYEQYF.

This clone was counted at least ten times. A much larger clone differs by one base, so this may be a read error. Other DNA sequences in the sample encode the same CDR3. The chain links TRBV28 to TRBJ1-4; 11 bases align to TRBD1. Germline CDR1 reads MDHEN; CDR2 reads SYDVKM. The CDR3 has 14 residues. CDR3: CASRPPGQGEKLFF. CDR3 nucleotide sequence: TGTGCCAGCAGGCCCCCGGGACAGGGGGAAAAGCTGTTTTTT.

To note about this clone: This CDR3 is also generated by other DNA sequences in the sample. The V call is TRBV4-2, the J call TRBJ1-2; D is ambiguous. With 0 bases removed from V and 2 bases from J, the gap between germline ends came to 10 bases. Germline V gene lookup returns CDR1 LGHNA and CDR2 YNFKEQ. This CDR3 comprises 15 residues. Written as DNA, the CDR3 is TGTGCCAGCAGCCAAGATCAGAGACCCAACTATGGCTACACCTTC. Protein sequence: CASSQDQRPNYGYTF.

Many counts were recorded for this clone. This rearrangement joins TRBV2 to TRBJ1-2; D is uncertain. V dropped 6 bases and J dropped 6 bases, with 17 bases sitting between them. Germline loops: CDR1 SNHLY, CDR2 FYNNEI. The CDR3 has 14 amino acids. In DNA, the CDR3 is TGTGCCAGCAGAAGACGGCCATCCTCAAATGGCTACACCTTC. Protein product: CASRRRPSSNGYTF.

At least ten counts were recorded for this clone. The CDR3 DNA is TGTGCCAGCAGCGTAGCGTGGAGGGACACTGAAGCTTTCTTT. This encodes CASSVAWRDTEAFF. This chain uses TRBV9 with TRBJ1-1; D is ambiguous. There are 14 residues in the CDR3. Trimming pared 0 bases from V and 3 bases from J, leaving 9 bases between. CDR1 is SGDLS, CDR2 YYNGEE, per germline. The full variable domain, its missing parts supplied by reference TRBV9 and TRBJ1-1, is DSGVTQTPKHLITATGQRVTLRCSPRSGDLSVYWYQQSLDQGLQFLIQYYNGEERAKGNILERFSAQQFPDLHSELNLSSLELGDSALYFCASSVAWRDTEAFFGQGTRLTVV.

This clone was recorded at least ten times. A much more abundant neighbour one base away suggests this may be a read error. This is likely a read error, given that the CDR3 carries no conserved phenylalanine or tryptophan at its end. The CDR3: CASSVDRGYEQYS. The CDR3 coding sequence is TGTGCCAGCAGTGTTGACAGGGGATACGAGCAGTACTCC. J is TRBJ2-7 and V is TRBV6-1; 8 nucleotides agree with TRBD1. Germline trimming cut 4 bases from V and 4 bases from J; bases unmatched to any gene: 3. Germline loops: CDR1 MNHNS, CDR2 SASEGT. The CDR3 extends over 13 amino acids.

At least ten counts were recorded for this clone. The CDR3 bases are TGTGCCAGCAGCCCCGGACAGGATGAAGCTTTCTTT. This sequence encodes CASSPGQDEAFF. The chain is built from TRBV5-5 and TRBJ1-1, with 7 positions matching TRBD1. The CDR3 is 12 amino acids. Unmatched junction bases numbered 4, after V lost 4 bases and J lost 7 bases. Germline V lookup: CDR1 SGHKS, CDR2 YYEKEE (reference sequence).

This clone has at least ten counts. The chain couples TRBV2 to TRBJ1-2; D uncertain. Germline CDR1 SNHLY, CDR2 FYNNEI. V was trimmed by 6 bases and J by 7 bases, leaving 12 bases between them. The CDR3 is 12 residues long. CDR3 amino acids: CASRVGEGGYTF. The CDR3 DNA is TGTGCCAGCAGGGTGGGCGAGGGTGGCTACACCTTC.

Only a few counts were recorded for this clone. A read error is possible here, since a much larger clone lies one base away. Other DNA sequences of this sample code for an identical CDR3. V usage is TRBV5-1 and J usage is TRBJ2-2; D gene uncertain. Germline CDR1 is SGHRS and CDR2 is YFSETQ. CDR3 length equals 14 residues. The CDR3 nucleotides are TGCGCCAGTAGCTTGGATGAGGTGGCCGGGGAGCTGTTTTTT. Translating gives CASSLDEVAGELFF.

This clone was seen at least ten times. Here the CDR3 reads CASSSQRANNEQFF. The CDR3 DNA sequence: TGCGCCAGCTCCTCGCAGCGGGCGAACAATGAGCAGTTCTTC. The rearrangement links TRBV5-1 to TRBJ2-1; a weak D match, TRBD2 (6 bases). Germline V gives CDR1 SGHRS, CDR2 YFSETQ. The CDR3 spans 14 residues. V was trimmed by 7 bases and J by 5 bases, leaving 16 bases between them.

This clone was counted ten times or more. This may be a read error: a much more frequent sequence differs by one nucleotide. The V gene is TRBV3-1, the J gene TRBJ2-7; 8 bases align to TRBD1. V was clipped by 4 bases and J by 0 bases; unmatched bases: 2. The germline gives CDR1 LGHDT, CDR2 YNNKEL (reference sequence). The CDR3 totals 14 residues. The CDR3 loop is CASSRTGNSYEQYF. The CDR3 DNA sequence: TGTGCCAGCAGCCGGACAGGGAACTCCTACGAGCAGTACTTC.